This T cell receptor beta chain was sequenced in a study of T-cell memory formation after mild COVID-19. Notes on the study in general: CD4/CD8 balance characterized clones contracting day 15 to 85, and CD4+ skew characterized later expanders. Cross-reactive memory apparently joined, as some responding clones appeared in pre-infection memory.

V lost 8 bases to trimming and J lost 6 bases; unmatched junction nucleotides: 10. This CDR3 has 14 residues. Germline V gene sequence: CDR1 MNHEY, CDR2 SMNVEV (reference sequence). A single record per CDR3 protein comes from TCRdb applying MiXCR to the 5' RACE reads. The sample carries nearly 250,000 distinct CDR3 sequences, just over 15% recorded once. Concerning this clonotype: The antigen is undetermined.

J is TRBJ2-7 and V is TRBV27; 10 nucleotides agree with TRBD2. This clonotype was sampled from an adult woman who had mild COVID-19 (a few samples of this study predate the infection). Cell type and time point are not known. Sample: PBMCs or a T cell subset sorted from them (not recorded which). The CDR3 here is CASLKLAGIGEQYF. The CDR3 nucleotides read TGTGCCAGCTTGAAACTAGCGGGAATCGGCGAGCAGTACTTC.